The rows below give T cell receptor beta chains drawn from one sample of a study of beta chain features in type 1 diabetes. The protocol was immunoSEQ multiplex PCR, while the TCRdb copy is restricted to in-frame clones and leaves out a portion. The sample has approximately 260,000 clones, about 20% seen once; the top ten hold roughly 0.028%. Sequenced input: naive CD4+ T cells from blood. These receptors were obtained from a woman in her 40s with type 1 diabetes. Each CDR3 is given without its conserved first and last residue. The order of the fields is V gene, CDR3 protein.

TRBV6-5 | ASRDRVPLGYGYT
TRBV27 | ASNLGRVGTDTQY
TRBV4-2 | ASRWGLAGGLTDTQY
TRBV7-8 | ASSLGQTNEQF
TRBV27 | ASSLRQFSNQPQH
TRBV5-1 | ASSLREMGGTDTQY
TRBV14 | ASSHTGRATQY
TRBV18 | ASHRDTNSPLH
TRBV9 | ASSPRPGQGSTDTQY
TRBV13 | ASSSRDRVWTEAF
TRBV7-9 | ASSPGAVLF
TRBV18 | ASSPGQGAYYGYT
TRBV29-1 | SVFPGQDNEQF
TRBV29-1 | SVEDRVDFYGYT